These 21 T cell receptor beta chains share one sample of origin, sequenced in a study of blood T cell repertoires in COVID-19. Sequencing was performed with immunoSEQ multiplex PCR; in TCRdb, only in-frame clones are kept and a portion is missing. The sample lists some 25,000 clones, 94% seen once, with more than 4% in the top ten. The sequencing input was peripheral blood. The source is a woman in her forties or fifties with active COVID-19.

The chain uses TRBV7-9 and TRBJ1-6, with a possible D match to TRBD1 (5 bases). Germline V gene sequence: CDR1 SEHNR, CDR2 FQNEAQ (reference sequence). The CDR3 is 16 residues long. V was cut by 3 bases and J by 5 bases, with 14 bases left in between. CDR3 loop: CASSFAGQGHNSPLHF. As DNA, the CDR3 is TGTGCCAGCAGCTTCGCGGGGCAGGGTCATAATTCACCCCTCCACTTT.

V usage is TRBV5-1 and J usage is TRBJ2-5, with TRBD2 identical over 9 bases. With V trimmed by 5 bases and J by 4 bases, 9 bases remained unmatched. The V gene's germline CDR1 is SGHRS and CDR2 YFSETQ. CDR3 length equals 15 residues. The DNA of the CDR3 is TGCGCCAGCAGACCCGATCTAGCGGGAAGAGAGACCCAGTACTTC. It specifies CASRPDLAGRETQYF. The full variable domain, its missing parts supplied by reference TRBV5-1 and TRBJ2-5, is KAGVTQTPRYLIKTRGQQVTLSCSPISGHRSVSWYQQTPGQGLQFLFEYFSETQRNKGNFPGRFSGRQFSNSRSEMNVSTLELGDSALYLCASRPDLAGRETQYFGPGTRLLVL.

V and J are TRBV5-4 and TRBJ2-5; D unclear. This CDR3 is 12 amino acids long. The V and J ends lost 0 bases and 2 bases respectively, with 2 bases between them. Germline V gene lookup returns CDR1 SGHNT and CDR2 YYREEE (reference sequence). Here the CDR3 DNA reads TGTGCCAGCAGCTTGGTACAAGAGACCCAGTACTTC. Amino acid sequence: CASSLVQETQYF. Supplemented by reference TRBV5-4 and TRBJ2-5, the full variable domain reads ETGVTQSPTHLIKTRGQQVTLRCSSQSGHNTVSWYQQALGQGPQFIFQYYREEENGRGNFPPRFSGLQFPNYSSELNVNALELDDSALYLCASSLVQETQYFGPGTRLLVL.

The chain has TRBV5-1 and TRBJ2-6, with a possible D match to TRBD1 (5 bases). The V and J ends lost 2 bases and 0 bases respectively, with 9 bases between them. Germline CDR1 reads SGHRS; CDR2 reads YFSETQ. The CDR3 covers 16 residues. Here the CDR3 reads CASSFDSPSGANVLTF. Written as DNA, the CDR3 is TGCGCCAGCAGCTTCGACAGCCCCTCTGGGGCCAACGTCCTGACTTTC.

J is TRBJ2-5 and V is TRBV4-2; 10 bases map to TRBD2. CDR3 length equals 16 residues. The germline gives CDR1 LGHNA, CDR2 YNFKEQ. V lost 0 bases, J lost 4 bases, and 5 bases stayed unmatched. CDR3 loop: CASSQDPAGGPETQYF. In nucleotides, the CDR3 is TGTGCCAGCAGCCAAGACCCAGCGGGGGGGCCAGAGACCCAGTACTTC.

The chain carries TRBV2 and TRBJ1-2, with 8 bases lining up with TRBD1. V was pared by 1 base and J by 4 bases, with 5 bases of the junction left unmatched. This CDR3 has 15 amino acids. The germline V gene has CDR1 SNHLY and CDR2 FYNNEI. The CDR3 sequence: CASSEGGQGPYGYTF. DNA of the CDR3: TGTGCCAGCAGTGAAGGTGGACAGGGCCCCTATGGCTACACCTTC.

V is TRBV7-3 and J is TRBJ2-1; 8 nucleotides agree with TRBD2. The trim removed 5 bases at V and 2 bases at J, leaving 5 bases unmatched. CDR3 size: 15 residues. The germline V gene has CDR1 SGHTA and CDR2 FQGTGA. The CDR3 nucleotides read TGTGCCAGCAGCCCCCTCGGGGGGGCCTACAATGAGCAGTTCTTC. It specifies CASSPLGGAYNEQFF.

This clone was counted once. The chain has TRBV5-1 and TRBJ2-1, with TRBD2 identical over 9 bases. Per germline, CDR1 SGHRS and CDR2 YFSETQ. CDR3 length: 16 amino acids. J was trimmed by 2 bases and V by 1 base; bases with no gene match: 4. CDR3 coding DNA: TGCGCCAGCAGCTTGACTAGCGGGTTTACCTACAATGAGCAGTTCTTC. Its translation: CASSLTSGFTYNEQFF.

In DNA, the CDR3 is TGTGCCAGCAGCTCTCTTGGACAGCAAGAGACCCAGTACTTC. Translated, it gives CASSSLGQQETQYF. V and J are TRBV7-9 and TRBJ2-5, with D possibly TRBD1 on 6 matching bases. Per the germline V gene, CDR1 is SEHNR and CDR2 is FQNEAQ (reference sequence). Trimming took 4 bases from V and 2 from J, leaving 11 bases between them. This CDR3 region has 14 residues.

The chain recombines TRBV15 with TRBJ2-1; D gene uncertain. The CDR3 is 15 residues long. Germline V gene lookup returns CDR1 LNHNV and CDR2 YYDKDF (reference sequence). V was trimmed by 0 bases and J by 4 bases, leaving 10 bases between them. The CDR3 protein is CATSREGSAYNEQFF. The CDR3 coding sequence is TGTGCCACCAGCAGAGAAGGCAGCGCGTACAATGAGCAGTTCTTC.

This chain uses TRBV19 with TRBJ1-2; a weak D match, TRBD1 (6 bases). This CDR3 is 15 amino acids long. V was pared by 4 bases and J by 0 bases, with 12 bases between. Germline V gives CDR1 LNHDA, CDR2 SQIVND (reference sequence). CDR3 loop: CASSTGTQTNYGYTF. The CDR3 region has the DNA TGTGCCAGTAGTACCGGGACACAAACTAACTATGGCTACACCTTC. Supplemented by reference TRBV19 and TRBJ1-2, the full variable domain reads DGGITQSPKYLFRKEGQNVTLSCEQNLNHDAMYWYRQDPGQGLRLIYYSQIVNDFQKGDIAEGYSVSREKKESFPLTVTSAQKNPTAFYLCASSTGTQTNYGYTFGSGTRLTVV.

This chain connects TRBV6-2 or TRBV6-3 to TRBJ2-7, with D tentatively TRBD2 (6 bases). This CDR3 has 15 amino acids. The germline V and J ends were trimmed by 2 bases and 4 bases, with 15 bases remaining between them. From germline, CDR1 is MNHEY and CDR2 SVGEGT. The CDR3 loop is CASSYLASILYEQYF. As DNA, the CDR3 is TGTGCCAGCAGTTACCTAGCGAGTATCCTATACGAGCAGTACTTC.

The chain joins TRBV15 to TRBJ1-1, with D possibly matching TRBD1 (5 bases). Germline CDR1 LNHNV, CDR2 YYDKDF (reference sequence). The CDR3 is 13 amino acids. Trimming pared 1 base from V and 11 bases from J, leaving 14 bases between. CDR3 amino acids: CATSRGARVLAFF. The DNA of the CDR3 is TGTGCCACCAGCAGAGGGGCCAGGGTTTTGGCTTTCTTT.

The V call is TRBV5-5, the J call TRBJ2-3; D might be TRBD1 (6 bases). Looked up from germline, CDR1 is SGHKS and CDR2 is YYEKEE (reference sequence). V was clipped by 4 bases and J by 6 bases, with 15 bases between them. The CDR3 spans 14 residues. The CDR3 region has the DNA TGTGCCAGCAGCCCGGGACAATTAGCGGATACGCAGTATTTT. Translating gives CASSPGQLADTQYF.

The rearrangement links TRBV19 to TRBJ2-2; 7 nucleotides line up with TRBD1. From germline, CDR1 is LNHDA and CDR2 SQIVND (reference sequence). The CDR3 runs 15 residues. J was trimmed by 6 bases and V by 4 bases; bases with no gene match: 8. CDR3 nucleotides: TGTGCCAGTAGTACAGTGACAGGGCCTCCCGGGGAGCTGTTTTTT. Translated, it gives CASSTVTGPPGELFF.

The chain is built from TRBV28 and TRBJ1-1; D unclear. CDR1 is MDHEN, CDR2 SYDVKM, per germline. CDR3 length: 17 amino acids. V shed 6 bases and J shed 11 bases, with 31 bases lying between them. CDR3 in DNA: TGTGCCAGCAGCCTAGACCCGGCAGCTGGGTCTACGGGTAGCGCTTTCTTT. As protein: CASSLDPAAGSTGSAFF.

The rearrangement uses TRBV3-1 (or the pseudogene TRBV3-2) and TRBJ2-7; 7 bases are a match to TRBD2. Germline CDR1 reads LGHDT; CDR2 reads YNNKEL (reference sequence). CDR3 size: 15 residues. The V and J ends lost 0 bases and 3 bases, in that order; junction bases with no gene match: 5. CDR3 region: CASSQDMGEGYEQYF. The CDR3 DNA reads as TGTGCCAGCAGCCAAGATATGGGGGAGGGCTACGAGCAGTACTTC.

This chain connects TRBV19 to TRBJ1-5, with D possibly TRBD1 on 5 matching bases. Trimming removed 3 bases from V and 5 bases from J, with 14 bases in between. The CDR3 totals 15 residues. The germline V gene has CDR1 LNHDA and CDR2 SQIVND (reference sequence). The CDR3 loop reads CASSIGQGLDQPQHF. The CDR3 region has the DNA TGTGCCAGTAGTATCGGGCAGGGTCTGGATCAGCCCCAGCATTTT.

This clone is a singleton in its sample. The chain is built from TRBV29-1 and TRBJ2-3; TRBD2 matches at 10 bases. Unmatched junction bases numbered 10, after V lost 4 bases and J lost 3 bases. The CDR3 covers 16 residues. Germline V gene sequence: CDR1 SQVTM, CDR2 ANQGSEA. CDR3 sequence reads: CSVVPPSGSNTDTQYF. The CDR3 DNA sequence: TGCAGCGTTGTTCCCCCTAGCGGGAGTAATACAGATACGCAGTATTTT.

The chain recombines TRBV19 with TRBJ1-1, with 7 bases fitting TRBD1. The CDR3 length is 17 residues. Germline V gene data show CDR1 as LNHDA and CDR2 as SQIVND (reference sequence). J lost 0 bases, V lost 4 bases, and 11 bases had no gene match. Written as DNA, the CDR3 is TGTGCCAGTAGTAACCAAATGTCAGGGGGGATGAACACTGAAGCTTTCTTT. It translates to CASSNQMSGGMNTEAFF.

The chain combines TRBV7-9 with TRBJ1-1; no definite D call. V was trimmed by 3 bases and J by 3 bases, leaving 11 bases between them. CDR3 length equals 14 residues. The V gene's germline CDR1 is SEHNR and CDR2 FQNEAQ (reference sequence). The DNA for the CDR3 is TGTGCCAGCAGCTTCCCCACGCGGTACACTGAAGCTTTCTTT. Its protein product is CASSFPTRYTEAFF.